This T cell receptor beta chain appears in the sequencing data of a study of CD8+CD57+ T cells in acquired aplastic anemia. Study-level points and caveats: Approximately 27 CD8+ CDR3 sequences occurred in both the patients and the controls.

Trimming shortened V by 4 bases and J by 1 base, and 12 bases separated the two germline ends. The CDR3 spans 15 residues. Germline loops: CDR1 MGHRA, CDR2 YSYEKL. TCR beta VDJ and CDR3 profiling used genomic DNA as template. From the reads, TCRdb called clonotypes with MiXCR, one entry per CDR3 protein. This table holds some 200,000 distinct CDR3 sequences, around 45% found once. It was patients with CD8+CD57+ cell expansion by flow cytometry who were chosen for sequencing. Concerning this clonotype: Antigen: not known.

This receptor was taken from a human donor with aplastic anemia. V usage is TRBV4-1 and J usage is TRBJ2-3; possible D gene TRBD2, 6 bases. Sequenced material: sorted CD4+, CD8+, or CD8+CD57+ T cells (not recorded which) from PBMCs. CDR3 nucleotide sequence: TGCGCCAGCAGCCTCCAGGGAGGTGGCACAGATACGCAGTATTTT. It specifies CASSLQGGGTDTQYF.